These T cell receptor beta chains were read from a single sample in a study of blood T cell repertoires in COVID-19. Profiling relied on immunoSEQ multiplex PCR, and the TCRdb table lists in-frame clones only, not all of them. The table shows about 48,000 clones, with roughly four fifths occurring only once. Sequencing was done on a sample of peripheral blood. These receptors originate from a man aged 40-55 years with acute or convalescent COVID-19. Each CDR3 is given with its conserved first and last residue. The D gene is left open where the match is weak. Only part of the rows carry a size: once, few, many, or a class if the clone is expanded.

abundance: NA
len: 16
d_gene: TRBD1
v_gene: TRBV6-5
j_gene: TRBJ2-7
CDR3aa: CASSYSGNRGSYEQYF
CDR3nt: TGTGCCAGCAGTTACTCAGGAAACAGGGGTTCCTACGAGCAGTACTTC

abundance: NA
len: 13
d_gene: TRBD1
v_gene: TRBV7-8
j_gene: TRBJ2-3
CDR3aa: CASNGQGPDTQYF
CDR3nt: TGTGCCAGCAACGGACAGGGTCCAGATACGCAGTATTTT

abundance: NA
len: 16
d_gene: NA
v_gene: TRBV2
j_gene: TRBJ1-5
CDR3aa: CASSGVVPLWNQPQHF
CDR3nt: TGTGCCAGCAGTGGCGTCGTCCCATTATGGAATCAGCCCCAGCATTTT

abundance: NA
len: 13
d_gene: TRBD1
v_gene: TRBV7-8
j_gene: TRBJ1-3
CDR3aa: CASSGQGRYTIYF
CDR3nt: TGTGCCAGCAGCGGACAGGGCAGATACACCATATATTTT

abundance: NA
len: 12
d_gene: TRBD1
v_gene: TRBV12-3/TRBV12-4
j_gene: TRBJ1-1
CDR3aa: CASSRDSSEAFF
CDR3nt: TGTGCCAGCAGCCGGGACAGCTCTGAAGCTTTCTTT

abundance: NA
len: 15
d_gene: NA
v_gene: TRBV7-8
j_gene: TRBJ1-2
CDR3aa: CASTLKRGIPLGYTF
CDR3nt: TGTGCCAGCACCCTTAAACGGGGAATTCCCCTGGGCTACACCTTC

abundance: NA
len: 13
d_gene: TRBD1
v_gene: TRBV12-3/TRBV12-4
j_gene: TRBJ1-1
CDR3aa: CASSPWTGPEAFF
CDR3nt: TGTGCCAGCAGTCCCTGGACAGGGCCTGAAGCTTTCTTT

abundance: once
len: 14
d_gene: TRBD1
v_gene: TRBV6-1
j_gene: TRBJ1-2
CDR3aa: CASSEAGQGTGYTF
CDR3nt: TGTGCCAGCAGTGAAGCCGGACAGGGGACTGGCTACACCTTC

abundance: NA
len: 13
d_gene: NA
v_gene: TRBV29-1
j_gene: TRBJ1-2
CDR3aa: CSVESGYGYGYTF
CDR3nt: TGCAGCGTTGAATCAGGTTACGGTTATGGCTACACCTTC

abundance: once
len: 14
d_gene: NA
v_gene: TRBV19
j_gene: TRBJ2-7
CDR3aa: CASSTTGTFYEQYF
CDR3nt: TGTGCCAGTAGTACCACCGGGACATTCTACGAGCAGTACTTC

abundance: NA
len: 18
d_gene: TRBD2
v_gene: TRBV24-1
j_gene: TRBJ2-1
CDR3aa: CATSDPTGTSGLLSEQFF
CDR3nt: TGTGCCACCAGTGACCCCACCGGGACTAGCGGGCTCCTTAGTGAGCAGTTCTTC

abundance: NA
len: 16
d_gene: NA
v_gene: TRBV27
j_gene: TRBJ2-6
CDR3aa: CASSHGQTSGANVLTF
CDR3nt: TGTGCCAGCAGTCACGGACAGACCTCTGGGGCCAACGTCCTGACTTTC

abundance: NA
len: 16
d_gene: TRBD2
v_gene: TRBV5-1
j_gene: TRBJ2-5
CDR3aa: CASSVLPTSGEETQYF
CDR3nt: TGCGCCAGCAGCGTACTCCCGACTAGCGGGGAAGAGACCCAGTACTTC

abundance: NA
len: 18
d_gene: TRBD1
v_gene: TRBV28
j_gene: TRBJ1-3
CDR3aa: CASSLANRRTGTGNTIYF
CDR3nt: TGTGCCAGCAGTTTAGCGAATAGAAGGACAGGGACTGGAAACACCATATATTTT

abundance: NA
len: 12
d_gene: NA
v_gene: TRBV6-5
j_gene: TRBJ2-7
CDR3aa: CASAGSAYEQYF
CDR3nt: TGTGCCAGCGCGGGAAGCGCCTACGAGCAGTACTTC

abundance: NA
len: 13
d_gene: TRBD2
v_gene: TRBV5-1
j_gene: TRBJ2-2
CDR3aa: CASSFGGAGELFF
CDR3nt: TGCGCCAGCAGCTTCGGGGGGGCCGGGGAGCTGTTTTTT

abundance: once
len: 12
d_gene: NA
v_gene: TRBV30
j_gene: TRBJ1-6
CDR3aa: CAWSHRSSPLHF
CDR3nt: TGTGCCTGGAGTCATCGGAGTTCACCCCTCCACTTT

abundance: NA
len: 15
d_gene: NA
v_gene: TRBV6-6
j_gene: TRBJ2-3
CDR3aa: CASSPLALGTDTQYF
CDR3nt: TGTGCCAGCAGCCCCCTAGCGCTTGGCACAGATACGCAGTATTTT

abundance: NA
len: 11
d_gene: NA
v_gene: TRBV12-3/TRBV12-4
j_gene: TRBJ2-3
CDR3aa: CASSWRDTQYF
CDR3nt: TGTGCCAGCAGTTGGAGAGATACGCAGTATTTT

abundance: NA
len: 12
d_gene: NA
v_gene: TRBV5-4
j_gene: TRBJ1-1
CDR3aa: CASSLQNTEAFF
CDR3nt: TGTGCCAGCAGCTTACAGAACACTGAAGCTTTCTTT

abundance: few
len: 15
d_gene: NA
v_gene: TRBV2
j_gene: TRBJ2-7
CDR3aa: CASSLQHHRADEQYF
CDR3nt: TGTGCCAGCAGTTTACAGCACCACAGGGCCGACGAGCAGTACTTC

abundance: NA
len: 13
d_gene: TRBD1
v_gene: TRBV2
j_gene: TRBJ1-2
CDR3aa: CASSDRGARGYTF
CDR3nt: TGTGCCAGCAGCGACAGGGGTGCTAGGGGCTACACCTTC

abundance: once
len: 13
d_gene: TRBD2
v_gene: TRBV29-1
j_gene: TRBJ2-7
CDR3aa: CSVVWTSAYEQYF
CDR3nt: TGCAGCGTTGTTTGGACTAGTGCCTACGAGCAGTACTTC

abundance: few
len: 13
d_gene: NA
v_gene: TRBV12-3/TRBV12-4
j_gene: TRBJ1-1
CDR3aa: CASSRTGNTEAFF
CDR3nt: TGTGCCAGCAGCCGAACAGGGAACACTGAAGCTTTCTTT

abundance: NA
len: 19
d_gene: TRBD1
v_gene: TRBV18
j_gene: TRBJ1-2
CDR3aa: CASSPLPWRDRPTNYGYTF
CDR3nt: TGTGCCAGCTCACCCCTCCCGTGGAGGGACAGGCCAACTAACTATGGCTACACCTTC

abundance: NA
len: 17
d_gene: NA
v_gene: TRBV19
j_gene: TRBJ1-4
CDR3aa: CASSPGGRGATNEKLFF
CDR3nt: TGTGCCAGTAGTCCCGGTGGCCGGGGGGCAACTAATGAAAAACTGTTTTTT

abundance: NA
len: 16
d_gene: NA
v_gene: TRBV5-1
j_gene: TRBJ1-3
CDR3aa: CASSLASGPSGNTIYF
CDR3nt: TGCGCCAGCAGCTTGGCGTCAGGGCCCTCTGGAAACACCATATATTTT

abundance: NA
len: 15
d_gene: NA
v_gene: TRBV5-1
j_gene: TRBJ1-3
CDR3aa: CASSFDSSSGNTIYF
CDR3nt: TGCGCCAGCAGCTTCGACTCCAGCTCTGGAAACACCATATATTTT

abundance: NA
len: 14
d_gene: NA
v_gene: TRBV5-6
j_gene: TRBJ1-2
CDR3aa: CASSPADGDYGYTF
CDR3nt: TGTGCCAGCAGCCCGGCAGACGGGGACTATGGCTACACCTTC

abundance: few
len: 12
d_gene: TRBD1
v_gene: TRBV2
j_gene: TRBJ1-2
CDR3aa: CASSGRGDGYTF
CDR3nt: TGTGCCAGCAGTGGCAGGGGGGATGGCTACACCTTC

abundance: NA
len: 13
d_gene: NA
v_gene: TRBV10-3
j_gene: TRBJ1-3
CDR3aa: CAISGGRGNTIYF
CDR3nt: TGTGCCATCAGCGGGGGTAGGGGAAACACCATATATTTT

abundance: NA
len: 14
d_gene: NA
v_gene: TRBV7-2
j_gene: TRBJ2-7
CDR3aa: CASSFTPGFYEQYF
CDR3nt: TGTGCCAGCAGCTTCACCCCCGGTTTCTACGAGCAGTACTTC

abundance: NA
len: 13
d_gene: NA
v_gene: TRBV10-2
j_gene: TRBJ2-3
CDR3aa: CASSRGDTDTQYF
CDR3nt: TGCGCCAGCAGTCGCGGAGACACAGATACGCAGTATTTT

abundance: NA
len: 11
d_gene: NA
v_gene: TRBV30
j_gene: TRBJ2-7
CDR3aa: CAWSGAHEQYF
CDR3nt: TGTGCCTGGAGTGGGGCCCACGAGCAGTACTTC

abundance: NA
len: 15
d_gene: NA
v_gene: TRBV5-1
j_gene: TRBJ2-2
CDR3aa: CASSSRQFDTGELFF
CDR3nt: TGCGCCAGCAGCTCCCGACAGTTCGACACCGGGGAGCTGTTTTTT

abundance: NA
len: 15
d_gene: TRBD1
v_gene: TRBV7-8
j_gene: TRBJ2-5
CDR3aa: CASIVGQGGKGTQYF
CDR3nt: TGTGCCAGCATCGTTGGACAGGGAGGAAAAGGGACCCAGTACTTC

abundance: few
len: 16
d_gene: NA
v_gene: TRBV27
j_gene: TRBJ1-5
CDR3aa: CASSPKRGGGNQPQHF
CDR3nt: TGTGCCAGCAGTCCTAAAAGGGGGGGAGGCAATCAGCCCCAGCATTTT

abundance: NA
len: 13
d_gene: TRBD2
v_gene: TRBV28
j_gene: TRBJ2-7
CDR3aa: CASTSGGAYEQYF
CDR3nt: TGTGCCAGCACTAGCGGGGGGGCCTACGAGCAGTACTTC

abundance: NA
len: 15
d_gene: TRBD1
v_gene: TRBV28
j_gene: TRBJ2-7
CDR3aa: CASSTRGTGRYEQYF
CDR3nt: TGTGCCAGCAGTACACGTGGGACAGGGCGCTACGAGCAGTACTTC

abundance: NA
len: 15
d_gene: NA
v_gene: TRBV7-2
j_gene: TRBJ1-1
CDR3aa: CASSFLGVLNTEAFF
CDR3nt: TGTGCCAGCAGCTTCCTAGGGGTACTGAACACTGAAGCTTTCTTT

abundance: few
len: 12
d_gene: NA
v_gene: TRBV28
j_gene: TRBJ2-1
CDR3aa: CASSLTRGGRFF
CDR3nt: TGTGCCAGCAGTTTAACAAGGGGGGGGCGGTTCTTC

abundance: NA
len: 16
d_gene: NA
v_gene: TRBV7-9
j_gene: TRBJ2-3
CDR3aa: CASSLVLPRGPDTQYF
CDR3nt: TGTGCCAGCAGCTTAGTCCTACCAAGGGGCCCAGATACGCAGTATTTT

abundance: NA
len: 13
d_gene: NA
v_gene: TRBV19
j_gene: TRBJ2-7
CDR3aa: CASSTTFSPEQYF
CDR3nt: TGTGCCAGTAGTACTACCTTTAGTCCCGAGCAGTACTTC

abundance: NA
len: 10
d_gene: NA
v_gene: TRBV20-1
j_gene: TRBJ2-3
CDR3aa: CSPDTDTQYF
CDR3nt: TGCAGTCCAGATACAGATACGCAGTATTTT

abundance: NA
len: 14
d_gene: TRBD1
v_gene: TRBV3-1/TRBV3-2
j_gene: TRBJ2-1
CDR3aa: CASSHPGQDNEQFF
CDR3nt: TGTGCCAGCAGCCACCCGGGACAGGACAATGAGCAGTTCTTC

abundance: few
len: 14
d_gene: TRBD1
v_gene: TRBV7-8
j_gene: TRBJ1-2
CDR3aa: CASSLGTGIYGYTF
CDR3nt: TGTGCCAGCAGCCTAGGGACAGGCATTTATGGCTACACCTTC

abundance: NA
len: 15
d_gene: TRBD1
v_gene: TRBV27
j_gene: TRBJ2-1
CDR3aa: CASSSYTGGHNEQFF
CDR3nt: TGTGCCAGCAGTTCGTATACAGGGGGCCACAATGAGCAGTTCTTC

abundance: NA
len: 15
d_gene: NA
v_gene: TRBV10-1
j_gene: TRBJ2-3
CDR3aa: CASSSRLGGTDTQYF
CDR3nt: TGCGCCAGCTCCTCTAGACTCGGTGGCACAGATACGCAGTATTTT

abundance: NA
len: 12
d_gene: NA
v_gene: TRBV10-3
j_gene: TRBJ1-5
CDR3aa: CAIAGDNQPQHF
CDR3nt: TGTGCCATTGCAGGGGACAATCAGCCCCAGCATTTT